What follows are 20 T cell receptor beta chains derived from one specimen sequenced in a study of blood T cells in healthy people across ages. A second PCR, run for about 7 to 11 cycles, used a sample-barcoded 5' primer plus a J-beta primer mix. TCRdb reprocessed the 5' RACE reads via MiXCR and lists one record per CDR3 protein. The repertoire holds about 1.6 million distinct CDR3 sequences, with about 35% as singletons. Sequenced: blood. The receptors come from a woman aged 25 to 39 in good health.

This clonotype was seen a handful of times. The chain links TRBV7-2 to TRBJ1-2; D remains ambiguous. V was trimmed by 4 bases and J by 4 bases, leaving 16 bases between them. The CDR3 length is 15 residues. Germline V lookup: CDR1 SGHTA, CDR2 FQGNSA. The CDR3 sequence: CASSSLGSGIYGYTF. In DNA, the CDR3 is TGTGCCAGCAGCTCTCTGGGGTCCGGTATCTATGGCTACACCTTC. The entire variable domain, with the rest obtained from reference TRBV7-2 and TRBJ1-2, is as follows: GAGVSQSPSNKVTEKGKDVELRCDPISGHTALYWYRQSLGQGLEFLIYFQGNSAPDKSGLPSDRFSAERTGGSVSTLTIQRTQQEDSAVYLCASSSLGSGIYGYTFGSGTRLTVV.

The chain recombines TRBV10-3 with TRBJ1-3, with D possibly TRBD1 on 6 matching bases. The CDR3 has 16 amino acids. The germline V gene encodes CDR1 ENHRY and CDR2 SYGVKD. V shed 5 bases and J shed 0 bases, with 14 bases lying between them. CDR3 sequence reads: CAISQGGQTSGNTIYF. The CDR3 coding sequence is TGTGCCATCAGTCAAGGAGGACAGACCTCTGGAAACACCATATATTTT.

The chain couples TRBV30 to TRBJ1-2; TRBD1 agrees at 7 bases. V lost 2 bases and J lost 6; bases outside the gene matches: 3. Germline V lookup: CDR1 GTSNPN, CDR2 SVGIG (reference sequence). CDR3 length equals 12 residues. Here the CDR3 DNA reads TGTGCCTGGAGTACAGGGGCGGATGGCTACACCTTC. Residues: CAWSTGADGYTF. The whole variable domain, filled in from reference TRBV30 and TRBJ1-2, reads SQTIHQWPATLVQPVGSPLSLECTVEGTSNPNLYWYRQAAGRGLQLLFYSVGIGQISSEVPQNLSASRPQDRQFILSSKKLLLSDSGFYLCAWSTGADGYTFGSGTRLTVV.

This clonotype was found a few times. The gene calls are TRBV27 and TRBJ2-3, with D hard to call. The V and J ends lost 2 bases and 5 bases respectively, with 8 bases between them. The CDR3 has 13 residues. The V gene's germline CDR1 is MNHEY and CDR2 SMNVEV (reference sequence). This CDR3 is CASSLRLKDTQYF. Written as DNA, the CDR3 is TGTGCCAGCAGTTTACGGCTGAAAGATACGCAGTATTTT.

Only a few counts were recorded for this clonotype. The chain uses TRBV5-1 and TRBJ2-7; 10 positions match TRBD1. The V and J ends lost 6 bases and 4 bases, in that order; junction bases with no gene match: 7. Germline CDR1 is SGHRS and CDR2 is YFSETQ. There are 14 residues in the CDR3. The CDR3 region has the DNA TGCGCCAGCACCGAGGGGGACAGGGGTTACGAGCAGTACTTC. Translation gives CASTEGDRGYEQYF.

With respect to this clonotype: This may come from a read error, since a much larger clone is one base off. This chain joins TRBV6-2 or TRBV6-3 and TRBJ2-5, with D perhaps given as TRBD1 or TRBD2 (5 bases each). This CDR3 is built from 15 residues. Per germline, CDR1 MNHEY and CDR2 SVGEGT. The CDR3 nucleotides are TGTGCCAGCAGCCTCACGCCGTGGGGGAAAGAGTCCCAGTACTTC. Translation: CASSLTPWGKESQYF.

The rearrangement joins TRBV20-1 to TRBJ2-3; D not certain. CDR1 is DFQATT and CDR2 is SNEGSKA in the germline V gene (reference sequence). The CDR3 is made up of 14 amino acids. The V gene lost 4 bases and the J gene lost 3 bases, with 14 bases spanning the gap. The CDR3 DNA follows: TGCAGTGCTAAAGTCCTCGAAGCAACAGATACGCAGTATTTT. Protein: CSAKVLEATDTQYF.

CDR3 sequence: CASGPGGQPQHF. The CDR3 region has the DNA TGTGCCAGCGGACCCGGGGGGCAGCCCCAGCATTTT. The V and J genes are TRBV6-5 and TRBJ1-5; weak D call: TRBD1 (5 bases). The germline V gene has CDR1 MNHEY and CDR2 SVGAGI. The CDR3 consists of 12 residues. The V end was cut by 8 bases, the J end by 7 bases, with 12 bases between.

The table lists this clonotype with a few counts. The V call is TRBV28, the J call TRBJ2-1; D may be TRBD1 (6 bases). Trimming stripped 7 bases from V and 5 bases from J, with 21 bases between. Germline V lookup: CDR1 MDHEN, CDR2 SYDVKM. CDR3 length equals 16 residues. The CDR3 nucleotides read TGTGCCAGCAACCTTCTCCCGTCCGCAGGGGACAATGAGCAGTTCTTC. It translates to CASNLLPSAGDNEQFF. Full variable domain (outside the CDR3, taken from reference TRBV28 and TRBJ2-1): DVKVTQSSRYLVKRTGEKVFLECVQDMDHENMFWYRQDPGLGLRLIYFSYDVKMKEKGDIPEGYSVSREKKERFSLILESASTNQTSMYLCASNLLPSAGDNEQFFGPGTRLTVL.

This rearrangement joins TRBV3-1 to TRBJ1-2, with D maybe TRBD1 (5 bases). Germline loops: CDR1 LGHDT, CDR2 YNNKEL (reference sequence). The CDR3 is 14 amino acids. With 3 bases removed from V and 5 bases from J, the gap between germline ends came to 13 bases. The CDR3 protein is CASSQPGEGYGYTF. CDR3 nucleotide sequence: TGTGCCAGCAGCCAGCCTGGAGAGGGGTATGGCTACACCTTC.

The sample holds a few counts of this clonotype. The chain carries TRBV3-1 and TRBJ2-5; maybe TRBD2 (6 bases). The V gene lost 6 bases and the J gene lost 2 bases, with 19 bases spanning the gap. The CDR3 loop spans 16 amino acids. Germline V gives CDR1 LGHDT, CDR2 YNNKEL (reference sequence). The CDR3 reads CASSSTLATQQETQYF. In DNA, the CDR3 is TGTGCCAGCAGTTCGACCCTAGCGACACAACAAGAGACCCAGTACTTC.

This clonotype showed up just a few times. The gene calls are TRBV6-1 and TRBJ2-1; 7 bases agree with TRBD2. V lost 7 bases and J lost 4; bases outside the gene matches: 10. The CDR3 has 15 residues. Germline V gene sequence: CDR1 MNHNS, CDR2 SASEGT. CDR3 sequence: CASKDQRGLYNEQFF. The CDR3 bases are TGTGCCAGCAAAGACCAGCGGGGTCTTTACAATGAGCAGTTCTTC.

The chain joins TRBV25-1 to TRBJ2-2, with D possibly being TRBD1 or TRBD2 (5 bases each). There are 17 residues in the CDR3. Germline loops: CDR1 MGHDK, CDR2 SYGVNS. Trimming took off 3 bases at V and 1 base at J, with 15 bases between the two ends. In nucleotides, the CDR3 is TGTGCCAGCAGTGACACGGGACCAGGCCTGAACACCGGGGAGCTGTTTTTT. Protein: CASSDTGPGLNTGELFF.

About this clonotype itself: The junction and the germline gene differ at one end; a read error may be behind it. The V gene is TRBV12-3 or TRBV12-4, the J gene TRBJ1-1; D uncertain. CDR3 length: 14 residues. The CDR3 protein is CASSLDPTNTETFF. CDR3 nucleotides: TGTGCCAGCAGTTTAGATCCGACTAACACTGAAACTTTCTTT.

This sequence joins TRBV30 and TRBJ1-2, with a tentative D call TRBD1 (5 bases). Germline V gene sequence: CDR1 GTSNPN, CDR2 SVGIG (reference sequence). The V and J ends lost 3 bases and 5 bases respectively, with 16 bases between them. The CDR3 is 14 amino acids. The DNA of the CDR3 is TGTGCCTGGAGGTGGGGGGAGGTGGTTTATGGCTACACCTTC. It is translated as CAWRWGEVVYGYTF.

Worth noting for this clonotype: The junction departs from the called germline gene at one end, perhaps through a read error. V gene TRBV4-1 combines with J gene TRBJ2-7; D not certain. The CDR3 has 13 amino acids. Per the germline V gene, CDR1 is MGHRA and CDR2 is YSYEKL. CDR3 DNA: TGCACCAGCAGCCAAGACATCGCCTACGAGCAGTACTTC. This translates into CTSSQDIAYEQYF.

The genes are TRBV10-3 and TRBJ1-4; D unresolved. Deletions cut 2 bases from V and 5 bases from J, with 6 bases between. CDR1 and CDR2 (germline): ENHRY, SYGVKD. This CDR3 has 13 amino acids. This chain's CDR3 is CAISEGSNEKLFF. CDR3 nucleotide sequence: TGTGCCATCAGTGAGGGGTCAAATGAAAAACTGTTTTTT.

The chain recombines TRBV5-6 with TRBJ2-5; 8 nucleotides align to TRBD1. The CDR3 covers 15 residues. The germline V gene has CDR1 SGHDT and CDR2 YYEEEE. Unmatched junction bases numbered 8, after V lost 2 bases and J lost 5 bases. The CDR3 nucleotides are TGTGCCAGCAGCTTAGGGGACAGGTTTAGGGAGACCCAGTACTTC. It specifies CASSLGDRFRETQYF.

CDR3 sequence reads: CAISELANGRKCNEQFF. The CDR3 nucleotides are TGTGCCATCAGTGAGTTGGCTAACGGGAGAAAATGCAATGAGCAGTTCTTC. The J gene is TRBJ2-1, the V gene TRBV10-3; TRBD2 might be the D (6 bases). This CDR3 spans 17 amino acids. Per germline, CDR1 ENHRY and CDR2 SYGVKD. Trimming removed 1 base from V and 6 bases from J, with 19 bases in between.

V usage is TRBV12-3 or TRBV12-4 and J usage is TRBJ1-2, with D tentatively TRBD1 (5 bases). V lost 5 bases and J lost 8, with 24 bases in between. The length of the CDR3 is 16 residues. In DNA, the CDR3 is TGTGCCAGCAGTCTAATCAATAGGGGTCCTCTCGGAGGCTACACCTTC. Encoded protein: CASSLINRGPLGGYTF.